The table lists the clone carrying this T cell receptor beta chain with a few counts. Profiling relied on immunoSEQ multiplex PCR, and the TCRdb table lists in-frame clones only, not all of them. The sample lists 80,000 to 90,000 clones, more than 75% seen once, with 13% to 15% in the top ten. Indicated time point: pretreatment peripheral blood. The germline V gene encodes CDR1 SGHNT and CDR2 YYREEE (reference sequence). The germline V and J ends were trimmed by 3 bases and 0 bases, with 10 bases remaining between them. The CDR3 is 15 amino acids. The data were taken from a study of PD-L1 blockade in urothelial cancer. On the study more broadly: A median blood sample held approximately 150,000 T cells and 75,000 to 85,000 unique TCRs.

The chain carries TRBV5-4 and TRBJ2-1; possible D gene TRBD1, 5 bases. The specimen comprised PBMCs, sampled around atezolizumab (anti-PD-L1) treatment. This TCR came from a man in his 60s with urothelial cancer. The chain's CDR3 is CASSSDSYSYNEQFF. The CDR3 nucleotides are TGTGCCAGCAGCTCTGACAGCTACTCCTACAATGAGCAGTTCTTC.